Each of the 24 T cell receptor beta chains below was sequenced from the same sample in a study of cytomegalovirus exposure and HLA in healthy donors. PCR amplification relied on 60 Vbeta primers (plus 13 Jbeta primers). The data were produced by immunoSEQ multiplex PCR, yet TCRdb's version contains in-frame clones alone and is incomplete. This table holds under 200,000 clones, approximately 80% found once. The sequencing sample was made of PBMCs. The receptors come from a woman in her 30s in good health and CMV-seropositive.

The CDR3 DNA sequence: TGTGCCAGCAGCTATAGGACAGGCAACTATGGCTACACCTTC. Amino acid sequence: CASSYRTGNYGYTF. V is TRBV7-2 and J is TRBJ1-2; TRBD1 agrees at 7 bases. The germline gives CDR1 SGHTA, CDR2 FQGNSA. The CDR3 totals 14 residues. The V gene end was trimmed by 4 bases and the J gene end by 2 bases; junction bases not matched to a gene: 4.

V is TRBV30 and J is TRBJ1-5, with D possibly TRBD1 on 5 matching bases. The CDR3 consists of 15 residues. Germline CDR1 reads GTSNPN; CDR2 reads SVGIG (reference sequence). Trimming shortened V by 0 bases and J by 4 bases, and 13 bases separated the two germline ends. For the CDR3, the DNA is TGTGCCTGGAGTGTACTGGGTAGGGGAAATCAGCCCCAGCATTTT. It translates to CAWSVLGRGNQPQHF.

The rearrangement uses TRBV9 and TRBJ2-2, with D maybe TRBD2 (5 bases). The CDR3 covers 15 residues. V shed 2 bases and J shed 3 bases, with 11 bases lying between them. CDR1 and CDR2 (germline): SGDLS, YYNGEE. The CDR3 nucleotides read TGTGCCAGCAGCGTCGGAGGCCGGGACACCGGGGAGCTGTTTTTT. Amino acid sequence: CASSVGGRDTGELFF.

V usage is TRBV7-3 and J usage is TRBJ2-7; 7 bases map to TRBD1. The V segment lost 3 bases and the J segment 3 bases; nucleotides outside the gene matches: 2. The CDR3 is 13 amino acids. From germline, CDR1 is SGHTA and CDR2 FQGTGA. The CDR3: CASSFSGGYEQYF. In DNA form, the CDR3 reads TGTGCCAGCAGCTTTTCAGGGGGCTACGAGCAGTACTTC.

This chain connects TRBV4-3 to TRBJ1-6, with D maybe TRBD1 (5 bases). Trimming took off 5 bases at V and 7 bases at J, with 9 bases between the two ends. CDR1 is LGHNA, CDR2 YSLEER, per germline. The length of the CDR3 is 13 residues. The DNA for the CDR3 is TGCGCCAGCAGCAAAAGGGGAAATTCACCCCTCCACTTT. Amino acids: CASSKRGNSPLHF.

DNA for the CDR3: TGTGCCAGCAGTTATGGCGGAGGTTCACCCCTCCACTTT. Protein product: CASSYGGGSPLHF. The chain uses TRBV6-5 and TRBJ1-6; D gene uncertain. This CDR3 spans 13 amino acids. V was pared by 3 bases and J by 9 bases, with 9 bases between. CDR1 and CDR2 from the germline V gene are MNHEY and SVGAGI.

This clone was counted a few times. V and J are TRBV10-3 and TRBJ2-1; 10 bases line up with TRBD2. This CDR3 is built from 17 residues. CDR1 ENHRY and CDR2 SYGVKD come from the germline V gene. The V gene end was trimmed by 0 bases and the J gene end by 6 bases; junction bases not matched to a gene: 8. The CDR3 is CAISESVTGLASNEQFF. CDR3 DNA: TGTGCCATCAGTGAGTCGGTTACGGGACTAGCGTCCAATGAGCAGTTCTTC.

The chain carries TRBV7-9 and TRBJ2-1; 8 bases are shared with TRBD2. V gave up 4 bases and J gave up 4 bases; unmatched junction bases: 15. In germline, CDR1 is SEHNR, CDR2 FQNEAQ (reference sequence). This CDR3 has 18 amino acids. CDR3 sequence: CASSSALGGGGLYNEQFF. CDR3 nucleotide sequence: TGTGCCAGCAGCTCAGCCTTGGGGGGCGGGGGGTTGTACAATGAGCAGTTCTTC. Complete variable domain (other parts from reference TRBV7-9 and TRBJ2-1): DTGVSQNPRHKITKRGQNVTFRCDPISEHNRLYWYRQTLGQGPEFLTYFQNEAQLEKSRLLSDRFSAERPKGSFSTLEIQRTEQGDSAMYLCASSSALGGGGLYNEQFFGPGTRLTVL.

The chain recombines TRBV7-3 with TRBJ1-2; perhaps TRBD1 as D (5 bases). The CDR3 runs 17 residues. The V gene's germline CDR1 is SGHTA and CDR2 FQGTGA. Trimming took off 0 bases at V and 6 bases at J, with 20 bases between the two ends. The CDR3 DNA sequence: TGTGCCAGCAGCTTAACAGCCTCCGGGACGGGGGGAAATGGCTACACCTTC. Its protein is CASSLTASGTGGNGYTF.

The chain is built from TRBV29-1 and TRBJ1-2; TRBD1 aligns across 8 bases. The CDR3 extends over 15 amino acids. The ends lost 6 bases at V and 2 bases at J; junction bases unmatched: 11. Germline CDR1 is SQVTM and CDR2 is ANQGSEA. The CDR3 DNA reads TGCAGCGTACGAAATCCAGGGGGCGAAAACTATGGCTACACCTTC. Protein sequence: CSVRNPGGENYGYTF.

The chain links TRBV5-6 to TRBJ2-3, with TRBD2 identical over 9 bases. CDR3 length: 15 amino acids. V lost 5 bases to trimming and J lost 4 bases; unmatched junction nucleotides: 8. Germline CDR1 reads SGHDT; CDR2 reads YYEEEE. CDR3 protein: CASSTLAGSADTQYF. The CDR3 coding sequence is TGTGCCAGCAGTACTCTAGCGGGGAGCGCAGATACGCAGTATTTT. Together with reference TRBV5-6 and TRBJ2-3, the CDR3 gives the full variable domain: DAGVTQSPTHLIKTRGQQVTLRCSPKSGHDTVSWYQQALGQGPQFIFQYYEEEERQRGNFPDRFSGHQFPNYSSELNVNALLLGDSALYLCASSTLAGSADTQYFGPGTRLTVL.

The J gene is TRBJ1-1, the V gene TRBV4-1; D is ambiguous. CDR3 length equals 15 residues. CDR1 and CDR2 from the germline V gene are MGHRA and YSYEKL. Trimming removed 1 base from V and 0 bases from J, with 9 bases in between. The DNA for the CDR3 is TGCGCCAGCAGCCAAGTTAACAGCCTGAACACTGAAGCTTTCTTT. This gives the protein CASSQVNSLNTEAFF.

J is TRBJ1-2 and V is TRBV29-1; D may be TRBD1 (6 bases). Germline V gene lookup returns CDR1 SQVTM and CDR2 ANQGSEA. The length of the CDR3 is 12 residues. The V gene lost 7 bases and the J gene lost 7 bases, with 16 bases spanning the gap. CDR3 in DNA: TGCAGCGGACAAGGGGGTACCGGTGGCTACACCTTC. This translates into CSGQGGTGGYTF.

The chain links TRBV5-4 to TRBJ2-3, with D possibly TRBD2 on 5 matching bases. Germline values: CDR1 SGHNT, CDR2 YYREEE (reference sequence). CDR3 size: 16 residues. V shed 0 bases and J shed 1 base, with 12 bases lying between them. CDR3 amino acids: CASSLGPPAGTDTQYF. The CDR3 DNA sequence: TGTGCCAGCAGCTTGGGGCCACCAGCGGGCACAGATACGCAGTATTTT.

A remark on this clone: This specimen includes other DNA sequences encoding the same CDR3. The CDR3 region has the DNA TGTGCCAGCAGTGAAGAGACAGGGGGCGAGGGAACTGAAGCTTTCTTT. This translates into CASSEETGGEGTEAFF. The rearrangement uses TRBV2 and TRBJ1-1, with 10 bases identical to TRBD1. Germline V gene sequence: CDR1 SNHLY, CDR2 FYNNEI. V lost 1 base to trimming and J lost 5 bases; unmatched junction nucleotides: 7. This CDR3 has 16 amino acids. The whole variable domain, filled in from reference TRBV2 and TRBJ1-1, reads EPEVTQTPSHQVTQMGQEVILRCVPISNHLYFYWYRQILGQKVEFLVSFYNNEISEKSEIFDDQFSVERPDGSNFTLKIRSTKLEDSAMYFCASSEETGGEGTEAFFGQGTRLTVV.

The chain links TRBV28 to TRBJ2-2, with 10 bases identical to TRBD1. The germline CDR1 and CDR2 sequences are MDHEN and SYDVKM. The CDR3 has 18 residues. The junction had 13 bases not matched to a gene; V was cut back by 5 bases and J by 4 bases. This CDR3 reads CASSGRDRGYDATGELFF. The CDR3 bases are TGTGCCAGCAGTGGTCGGGACAGGGGCTACGATGCCACCGGGGAGCTGTTTTTT.

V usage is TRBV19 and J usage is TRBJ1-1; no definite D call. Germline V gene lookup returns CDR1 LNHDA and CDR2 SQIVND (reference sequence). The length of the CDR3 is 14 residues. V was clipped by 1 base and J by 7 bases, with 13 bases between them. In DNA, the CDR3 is TGTGCCAGTAGTATAGTGAGGAGGGAGGGTGAAGCTTTCTTT. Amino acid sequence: CASSIVRREGEAFF. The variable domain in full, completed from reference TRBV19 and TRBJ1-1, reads DGGITQSPKYLFRKEGQNVTLSCEQNLNHDAMYWYRQDPGQGLRLIYYSQIVNDFQKGDIAEGYSVSREKKESFPLTVTSAQKNPTAFYLCASSIVRREGEAFFGQGTRLTVV.

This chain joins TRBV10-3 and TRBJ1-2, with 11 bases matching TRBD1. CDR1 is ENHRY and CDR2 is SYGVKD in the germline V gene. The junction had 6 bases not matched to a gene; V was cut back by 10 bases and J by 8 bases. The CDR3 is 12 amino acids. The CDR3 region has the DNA TGTGCCACAGGACAGGGGGCGCGAGGCTACACCTTC. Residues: CATGQGARGYTF.

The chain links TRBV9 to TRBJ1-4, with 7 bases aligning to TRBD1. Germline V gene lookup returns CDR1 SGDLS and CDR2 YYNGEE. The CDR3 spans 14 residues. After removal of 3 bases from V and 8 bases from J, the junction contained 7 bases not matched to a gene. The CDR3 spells CASSANGQEEKLFF. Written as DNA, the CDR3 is TGTGCCAGCAGCGCCAATGGACAGGAGGAAAAACTGTTTTTT.

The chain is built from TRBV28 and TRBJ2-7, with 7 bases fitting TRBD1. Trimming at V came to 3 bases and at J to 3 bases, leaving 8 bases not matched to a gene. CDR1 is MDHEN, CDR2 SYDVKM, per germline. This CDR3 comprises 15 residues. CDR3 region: CASSFSTGISYEQYF. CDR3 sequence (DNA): TGTGCCAGCAGTTTCTCGACAGGGATAAGCTACGAGCAGTACTTC. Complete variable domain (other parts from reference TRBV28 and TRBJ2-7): DVKVTQSSRYLVKRTGEKVFLECVQDMDHENMFWYRQDPGLGLRLIYFSYDVKMKEKGDIPEGYSVSREKKERFSLILESASTNQTSMYLCASSFSTGISYEQYFGPGTRLTVT.

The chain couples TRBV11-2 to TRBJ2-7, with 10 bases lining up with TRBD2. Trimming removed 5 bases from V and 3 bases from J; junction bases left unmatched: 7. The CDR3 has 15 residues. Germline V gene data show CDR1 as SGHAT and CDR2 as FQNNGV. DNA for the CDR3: TGTGCCAGCAGCCGCCAGCGGGGGGGCTTCTACGAGCAGTACTTC. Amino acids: CASSRQRGGFYEQYF.

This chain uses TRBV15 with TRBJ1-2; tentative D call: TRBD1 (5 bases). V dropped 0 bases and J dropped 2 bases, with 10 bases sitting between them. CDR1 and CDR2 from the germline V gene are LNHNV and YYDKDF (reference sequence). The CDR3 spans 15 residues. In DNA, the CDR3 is TGTGCCACCAGCAGAGATCTCGCAGGGAACTATGGCTACACCTTC. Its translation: CATSRDLAGNYGYTF. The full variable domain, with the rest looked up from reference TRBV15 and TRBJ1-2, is DAMVIQNPRYQVTQFGKPVTLSCSQTLNHNVMYWYQQKSSQAPKLLFHYYDKDFNNEADTPDNFQSRRPNTSFCFLDIRSPGLGDTAMYLCATSRDLAGNYGYTFGSGTRLTVV.

The CDR3 loop reads CASSENNKGQENQPQHF. Written as DNA, the CDR3 is TGTGCCAGCAGTGAAAACAATAAGGGACAGGAAAATCAGCCCCAGCATTTT. The chain couples TRBV25-1 to TRBJ1-5; 8 bases align to TRBD1. The CDR3 contains 17 residues. The germline V gene encodes CDR1 MGHDK and CDR2 SYGVNS. Trimming at V came to 2 bases and at J to 4 bases, leaving 10 bases not matched to a gene. The full variable domain, completed using reference TRBV25-1 and TRBJ1-5, is EADIYQTPRYLVIGTGKKITLECSQTMGHDKMYWYQQDPGMELHLIHYSYGVNSTEKGDLSSESTVSRIRTEHFPLTLESARPSHTSQYLCASSENNKGQENQPQHFGDGTRLSIL.

CDR3: CASSLGSGQGANEQYF. CDR3 sequence (DNA): TGCGCCAGCAGCTTGGGGTCGGGGCAGGGGGCTAACGAGCAGTACTTC. V is TRBV5-1 and J is TRBJ2-7; TRBD1 agrees at 8 bases. V shed 0 bases, J shed 5 bases, and the junction held 10 bases outside the gene matches. This CDR3 has 16 residues. The germline gives CDR1 SGHRS, CDR2 YFSETQ.